These 14 T cell receptor beta chains originate from one sample sequenced in a study of blood T cell repertoires in COVID-19. The table came from immunoSEQ multiplex PCR; TCRdb's copy has only in-frame clones and leaves some out. The repertoire holds 55,000 to 90,000 clones, with 88% as singletons. The sequenced sample was peripheral blood. The source is a human donor in a cohort sampled during active COVID-19.

The rearrangement uses TRBV12-5 and TRBJ1-5; possible D gene TRBD1, 5 bases. There are 14 residues in the CDR3. CDR1 LGHNT and CDR2 FRNRAP come from the germline V gene. Trimming took off 6 bases at V and 7 bases at J, with 16 bases between the two ends. The CDR3 sequence: CASGPLTAGQPQHF. Here the CDR3 DNA reads TGTGCTAGTGGCCCGTTGACAGCGGGGCAGCCCCAGCATTTT.

The genes are TRBV6-4 and TRBJ2-3, with 10 nucleotides matching TRBD1. V was pared by 2 bases and J by 2 bases, with 4 bases of the junction left unmatched. CDR1 is MRHNA and CDR2 is SNTAGT in the germline V gene. The CDR3 totals 16 residues. DNA for the CDR3: TGTGCCAGCAGTGACACCGGGACAGGGGACACAGATACGCAGTATTTT. Its translation: CASSDTGTGDTDTQYF.

This clone has only a few counts. V usage is TRBV3-1 (or the pseudogene TRBV3-2) and J usage is TRBJ1-3, with D uncertain. The germline V gene encodes CDR1 LGHDT and CDR2 YNNKEL (reference sequence). The CDR3 runs 15 residues. The V and J ends lost 7 bases and 3 bases respectively, with 16 bases between them. CDR3 nucleotides: TGTGCCAGCACCCACGGGGTCCCAATTGGAAACACCATATATTTT. Its translation is CASTHGVPIGNTIYF.

This rearrangement joins TRBV5-1 to TRBJ2-1; 11 bases fit TRBD2. This CDR3 has 15 residues. After removal of 4 bases from V and 9 bases from J, the junction contained 9 bases not matched to a gene. From germline, CDR1 is SGHRS and CDR2 YFSETQ. The CDR3 protein is CASSPTSGSSSEQFF. For the CDR3, the DNA is TGCGCCAGCAGCCCTACTAGCGGGAGCTCAAGTGAGCAGTTCTTC.

This clone was observed a handful of times. The chain employs TRBV7-9 and TRBJ1-2, with TRBD1 matching over 7 bases. With V trimmed by 2 bases and J by 8 bases, 8 bases remained unmatched. Germline loops: CDR1 SEHNR, CDR2 FQNEAQ (reference sequence). The CDR3 is 14 amino acids. The CDR3 sequence is CASSLSDRVKGYTF. Here the CDR3 DNA reads TGTGCCAGCAGCTTAAGCGACAGGGTGAAGGGCTACACCTTC. The full variable domain, with the rest looked up from reference TRBV7-9 and TRBJ1-2, is DTGVSQNPRHKITKRGQNVTFRCDPISEHNRLYWYRQTLGQGPEFLTYFQNEAQLEKSRLLSDRFSAERPKGSFSTLEIQRTEQGDSAMYLCASSLSDRVKGYTFGSGTRLTVV.

The J gene is TRBJ2-2, the V gene TRBV24-1, with 12 bases fitting TRBD2. J lost 4 bases, V lost 3 bases, and 8 bases had no gene match. In germline, CDR1 is KGHDR, CDR2 SFDVKD. The CDR3 runs to 18 residues. The CDR3 loop is CATSDQPGLAGLTGELFF. As DNA, the CDR3 is TGTGCCACCAGTGATCAGCCGGGACTAGCGGGCCTCACCGGGGAGCTGTTTTTT.

The genes are TRBV19 and TRBJ2-3, with D maybe TRBD1 (5 bases). The germline CDR1 and CDR2 sequences are LNHDA and SQIVND (reference sequence). The length of the CDR3 is 16 residues. The V and J ends lost 5 bases and 2 bases respectively, with 17 bases between them. For the CDR3, the DNA is TGTGCCAGTAGTGAAGGGGCTTGGGCCACCACAGATACGCAGTATTTT. Its translation: CASSEGAWATTDTQYF.

This clone appeared once. The V and J genes are TRBV6-5 and TRBJ1-5; D uncertain. V lost 8 bases and J lost 7, with 15 bases in between. This CDR3 region has 13 residues. Germline CDR1 is MNHEY and CDR2 is SVGAGI. The DNA for the CDR3 is TGTGCCAGCTCCCCCCGGGGTGGCCAGCCCCAGCATTTT. Translation gives CASSPRGGQPQHF.

The chain links TRBV24-1 to TRBJ2-1; no clear D gene. Trimming cost V 0 bases and J 10 bases, with 9 bases left between them. Looked up from germline, CDR1 is KGHDR and CDR2 is SFDVKD. CDR3 length: 13 residues. CDR3 in amino acids: CATSDLDTEEQFF. CDR3 in DNA: TGTGCCACCAGTGATTTGGACACCGAAGAGCAGTTCTTC.

The chain links TRBV19 to TRBJ1-1; possible D gene TRBD1, 5 bases. Deletions cut 11 bases from V and 4 bases from J, with 20 bases between. This CDR3 is built from 14 residues. Germline V lookup: CDR1 LNHDA, CDR2 SQIVND (reference sequence). Here the CDR3 reads CAGSPGERRTEAFF. CDR3 DNA sequence: TGTGCCGGAAGCCCGGGGGAACGACGCACTGAAGCTTTCTTT.

V is TRBV20-1 and J is TRBJ2-7; D gene uncertain. The CDR3 contains 11 residues. The V and J ends lost 7 bases and 2 bases respectively, with 9 bases between them. Germline CDR1 reads DFQATT; CDR2 reads SNEGSKA (reference sequence). DNA for the CDR3: TGCAGTGTGGGCCTAACCTACGAGCAGTACTTC. Translated: CSVGLTYEQYF.

The chain links TRBV3-1 (or the pseudogene TRBV3-2) to TRBJ2-7, with TRBD1 matching 10 bases. The CDR3 runs 14 residues. Unmatched junction bases numbered 6, after V lost 7 bases and J lost 3 bases. Germline-derived CDR1 and CDR2 are LGHDT and YNNKEL (reference sequence). This CDR3 is CASTPRDRGYEQYF. CDR3 nucleotides: TGTGCCAGCACTCCCCGGGACAGGGGCTACGAGCAGTACTTC.

This sequence joins TRBV27 and TRBJ1-6; TRBD1 agrees at 7 bases. Losses at the gene ends were 5 bases for V and 10 bases for J; bases not matched to a gene: 17. Germline CDR1 and CDR2: MNHEY and SMNVEV (reference sequence). This CDR3 is built from 17 residues. CDR3 sequence: CASSPVGIGQAGSPLHF. CDR3 coding DNA: TGTGCCAGCAGTCCGGTGGGTATCGGACAGGCGGGGTCACCCCTCCACTTT.

The chain is built from TRBV15 and TRBJ2-1; D remains unclear. This CDR3 is built from 13 residues. Germline V CDR1 and CDR2: LNHNV, YYDKDF (reference sequence). Trimming shortened V by 1 base and J by 6 bases, and 7 bases separated the two germline ends. The CDR3 protein is CATSRGESNEQFF. CDR3 bases: TGTGCCACCAGCAGAGGTGAGTCCAATGAGCAGTTCTTC.